The source of this T cell receptor (beta chain) is a study of blood T cell repertoires in COVID-19. Germline-derived CDR1 and CDR2 are SGHDT and YYEEEE. V was trimmed by 1 base and J by 5 bases, leaving 12 bases between them. The CDR3 extends over 15 amino acids. Methods used by the authors: Amplification of reference gene primers was used by the study to estimate nucleated cell counts. Sequencing was performed with immunoSEQ multiplex PCR; in TCRdb, only in-frame clones are kept and a portion is missing. V and J calls and clone size are as listed in that table; D and trimming were resolved from the DNA. The data hold roughly 200,000 clones, with about 80% observed a single time.

Sample: peripheral blood. The rearrangement links TRBV5-6 to TRBJ2-2; TRBD1 is a possible D gene (6 bases). The TCR was taken from a woman aged 45 to 65 with active or convalescent COVID-19. The CDR3 sequence: CASSLTGRFTGELFF. CDR3 nucleotides: TGTGCCAGCAGCTTGACAGGGCGGTTTACCGGGGAGCTGTTTTTT.